Below are 20 T cell receptor beta chains sequenced from a single sample in a study of blood T cell repertoires in COVID-19. TCRdb's table, derived via immunoSEQ multiplex PCR, lists solely in-frame clones and lacks some. The sample yields 99,000 or so clones, more than 70% seen once. The sequenced sample consisted of peripheral blood. These receptors all stem from a woman aged 60 to 75 in a cohort sampled during active or convalescent COVID-19.

CDR3 in amino acids: CSVGGGYYEQYF. DNA for the CDR3: TGCAGCGTTGGGGGGGGATACTACGAGCAGTACTTC. The genes are TRBV29-1 and TRBJ2-7; TRBD2 matches at 7 bases. The CDR3 is 12 residues long. Looked up from germline, CDR1 is SQVTM and CDR2 is ANQGSEA. V lost 4 bases, J lost 3 bases, and 3 bases stayed unmatched.

The rearrangement links TRBV11-2 to TRBJ1-1, with D perhaps matching TRBD1 (6 bases). The germline V gene has CDR1 SGHAT and CDR2 FQNNGV. CDR3 length equals 14 residues. Trimming stripped 7 bases from V and 0 bases from J, with 12 bases between. The CDR3 DNA follows: TGTGCCAGCACCCTCGGACAGATGAACACTGAAGCTTTCTTT. Protein product: CASTLGQMNTEAFF.

The V gene is TRBV9, the J gene TRBJ1-2; 7 positions match TRBD1. CDR1 SGDLS and CDR2 YYNGEE come from the germline V gene. Trimming at V came to 3 bases and at J to 0 bases, leaving 5 bases not matched to a gene. The CDR3 totals 15 residues. In DNA, the CDR3 is TGTGCCAGCAGCGGAGGGGACAGCTCTAACTATGGCTACACCTTC. This encodes CASSGGDSSNYGYTF.

The count of this clone is one. The CDR3 is CASSYLGLAGTNTGELFF. The CDR3 DNA is TGTGCCAGCAGCTACCTGGGACTAGCGGGAACGAACACCGGGGAGCTGTTTTTT. The chain employs TRBV7-3 and TRBJ2-2, with TRBD2 identical over 13 bases. Per germline, CDR1 SGHTA and CDR2 FQGTGA. Trimming at V came to 4 bases and at J to 0 bases, leaving 5 bases not matched to a gene. The CDR3 has 18 amino acids.

This sequence joins TRBV24-1 and TRBJ1-6; D remains ambiguous. The germline CDR1 and CDR2 sequences are KGHDR and SFDVKD. V was trimmed by 9 bases and J by 6 bases, leaving 8 bases between them. CDR3 length equals 12 residues. CDR3 protein: CATSPVNSPLHF. The CDR3 nucleotides are TGTGCCACCTCACCAGTTAATTCACCCCTCCACTTT.

There are a few counts of this clone. Here the CDR3 reads CASSVESGTTYNEQFF. CDR3 DNA sequence: TGTGCCAGCAGCGTAGAAAGCGGAACAACTTACAATGAGCAGTTCTTC. The rearrangement links TRBV9 to TRBJ2-1; possibly TRBD2 for D (5 bases). Germline CDR1 and CDR2: SGDLS and YYNGEE. V lost 0 bases, J lost 4 bases, and 14 bases lay in between. This CDR3 comprises 16 residues. Combining the CDR3 with reference TRBV9 and TRBJ2-1 gives the whole variable domain DSGVTQTPKHLITATGQRVTLRCSPRSGDLSVYWYQQSLDQGLQFLIQYYNGEERAKGNILERFSAQQFPDLHSELNLSSLELGDSALYFCASSVESGTTYNEQFFGPGTRLTVL.

V gene TRBV10-3 combines with J gene TRBJ1-1; D is ambiguous. CDR1 and CDR2 from the germline V gene are ENHRY and SYGVKD. The CDR3 runs 13 residues. V was pared by 7 bases and J by 6 bases, with 15 bases between. CDR3 loop: CAIKEVVLAEAFF. The CDR3 DNA is TGTGCCATCAAAGAGGTGGTCTTAGCTGAAGCTTTCTTT.

V gene TRBV9 combines with J gene TRBJ2-3; D possibly corresponds to TRBD2 (5 bases). Trimming pared 0 bases from V and 0 bases from J, leaving 11 bases between. Germline assignment: CDR1 SGDLS and CDR2 YYNGEE. The CDR3 has 16 residues. DNA for the CDR3: TGTGCCAGCAGCGTAGGGCTAGCTGATAGCACAGATACGCAGTATTTT. Its protein is CASSVGLADSTDTQYF.

The J gene is TRBJ2-5, the V gene TRBV4-1, with a possible D match to TRBD2 (6 bases). Trimming pared 6 bases from V and 2 bases from J, leaving 22 bases between. Germline V CDR1 and CDR2: MGHRA, YSYEKL. The CDR3 is 17 residues long. CDR3 amino acids: CASSLSGPGLLQETQYF. Here the CDR3 DNA reads TGCGCCAGCAGTCTCTCTGGCCCGGGACTGCTACAAGAGACCCAGTACTTC.

The V call is TRBV19, the J call TRBJ2-2; D possibly corresponds to TRBD1 (6 bases). Germline lookup yields CDR1 LNHDA and CDR2 SQIVND (reference sequence). V lost 4 bases and J lost 1, with 10 bases in between. This CDR3 region has 15 residues. The CDR3 DNA reads TGTGCCAGTAGTAAGGTCAGGGGGAACACCGGGGAGCTGTTTTTT. Residues: CASSKVRGNTGELFF.

The chain combines TRBV18 with TRBJ2-1, with a possible D match to TRBD2 (5 bases). V was cut by 3 bases and J by 9 bases, with 15 bases left in between. Per germline, CDR1 KGHSH and CDR2 LQKENI. The CDR3 length is 14 residues. The CDR3 nucleotides read TGTGCCAGCTCACCGCCGGCTAGCCAGGTTGAGCAGTTCTTC. Its translation: CASSPPASQVEQFF.

This clone appeared a few times. The chain joins TRBV28 to TRBJ1-5, with TRBD1 as a possible D gene (5 bases). The ends were cut back, 3 bases at V and 3 bases at J, with 12 bases in the middle. The CDR3 is 15 residues long. CDR1 is MDHEN and CDR2 is SYDVKM in the germline V gene. The CDR3 nucleotides are TGTGCCAGCAGTTTCAGCGGGGGATTCAATCAGCCCCAGCATTTT. Translated, it gives CASSFSGGFNQPQHF.

The rearrangement joins TRBV2 to TRBJ1-2; unclear D gene. The CDR3 covers 12 residues. The V and J ends lost 4 bases and 7 bases respectively, with 10 bases between them. Per germline, CDR1 SNHLY and CDR2 FYNNEI. The CDR3 sequence: CASSVVGSGYTF. The CDR3 coding sequence is TGTGCCAGCAGTGTCGTTGGGAGTGGCTACACCTTC.

This chain joins TRBV7-9 and TRBJ1-2, with D tentatively TRBD1 (5 bases). Trimming took 3 bases from V and 2 from J, leaving 13 bases between them. Per the germline V gene, CDR1 is SEHNR and CDR2 is FQNEAQ (reference sequence). The CDR3 contains 15 residues. CDR3 coding DNA: TGTGCCAGCAGCTTCGGGGGACGGACGAACTATGGCTACACCTTC. This codes for CASSFGGRTNYGYTF.

The J gene is TRBJ1-1, the V gene TRBV18; 7 nucleotides match TRBD1. CDR3 length: 14 residues. The trim removed 0 bases at V and 4 bases at J, leaving 2 bases unmatched. Germline V gene lookup returns CDR1 KGHSH and CDR2 LQKENI. CDR3 nucleotide sequence: TGTGCCAGCTCACCACCACAGGGGACCACTGAAGCTTTCTTT. Protein product: CASSPPQGTTEAFF. The whole variable domain, filled in from reference TRBV18 and TRBJ1-1, reads NAGVMQNPRHLVRRRGQEARLRCSPMKGHSHVYWYRQLPEEGLKFMVYLQKENIIDESGMPKERFSAEFPKEGPSILRIQQVVRGDSAAYFCASSPPQGTTEAFFGQGTRLTVV.

For the CDR3, the DNA is TGTGCCAGCAGAAAAGAGACAGGGAGGCCCTACAATGAGCAGTTCTTC. It specifies CASRKETGRPYNEQFF. The genes are TRBV11-2 and TRBJ2-1; D might be TRBD1 (7 bases). Germline CDR1 is SGHAT and CDR2 is FQNNGV. This CDR3 region has 16 residues. Trimming stripped 6 bases from V and 2 bases from J, with 17 bases between. Together with reference TRBV11-2 and TRBJ2-1, the CDR3 gives the full variable domain: EAGVAQSPRYKIIEKRQSVAFWCNPISGHATLYWYQQILGQGPKLLIQFQNNGVVDDSQLPKDRFSAERLKGVDSTLKIQPAKLEDSAVYLCASRKETGRPYNEQFFGPGTRLTVL.

V and J are TRBV5-6 and TRBJ1-6, with 8 bases lining up with TRBD1. The V gene's germline CDR1 is SGHDT and CDR2 YYEEEE. The length of the CDR3 is 14 residues. V was pared by 3 bases and J by 9 bases, with 5 bases of the junction left unmatched. CDR3 bases: TGTGCCAGCAGCTGGGACAGGAACCGTTCACCCCTCCACTTT. Its protein product is CASSWDRNRSPLHF.

Only one count was recorded for this clone. The chain recombines TRBV29-1 with TRBJ2-7; D is possibly TRBD2 (5 bases). Germline CDR1 reads SQVTM; CDR2 reads ANQGSEA. V lost 5 bases, J lost 0 bases, and 11 bases lay in between. CDR3 length: 13 amino acids. The CDR3 DNA follows: TGCAGCGTTAGAGGGAGCAGCTCCTACGAGCAGTACTTC. Translated, it gives CSVRGSSSYEQYF.

The CDR3 DNA is TGTGCCAGCCAGCGGGACAACAATCAGCCCCAGCATTTT. This translates into CASQRDNNQPQHF. The chain employs TRBV2 and TRBJ1-5, with D possibly being TRBD1 (6 bases). This CDR3 has 13 amino acids. Per the germline V gene, CDR1 is SNHLY and CDR2 is FYNNEI. V dropped 8 bases and J dropped 3 bases, with 11 bases sitting between them.

V gene TRBV6-4 combines with J gene TRBJ1-6; 10 nucleotides agree with TRBD1. Germline V CDR1 and CDR2: MRHNA, SNTAGT. CDR3 length equals 15 residues. V shed 4 bases, J shed 9 bases, and the junction held 6 bases outside the gene matches. The CDR3 DNA reads TGTGCCAGCAGTGCCCTTGGACAGGGGGGTTCACCCCTCCACTTT. It is translated as CASSALGQGGSPLHF.